This T cell receptor beta chain was captured by sequencing in a study of T cell changes during pregnancy in multiple sclerosis. The data were produced by immunoSEQ multiplex PCR, yet TCRdb's version contains in-frame clones alone and is incomplete. The sample lists tens of thousands of clones, 85% to 95% occurring once. The ends were cut back, 5 bases at V and 5 bases at J, with 19 bases in the middle. The CDR3 spans 15 residues. Germline loops: CDR1 MGHDK, CDR2 SYGVNS. The input for sequencing was CD4+ T cells from peripheral blood mononuclear cells, taken in the second trimester of pregnancy. The chain links TRBV25-1 to TRBJ2-7; tentatively, D is TRBD1 (6 bases). This TCR derives from a female donor with multiple sclerosis, enrolled in a pregnancy study. The CDR3 nucleotides are TGTGCCAGCAGTCCCAAAGGCAGGGGAAACGACGAGCAGTACTTC. Protein sequence: CASSPKGRGNDEQYF.